This T cell receptor (beta chain) was documented in a study of human T cells and chemical hapten exposure. This clonotype was seen a handful of times. V gave up 1 base and J gave up 4 bases, with 16 bases separating them. The CDR3 is 16 amino acids. TCRdb reprocessed the RACE reads with MiXCR, giving one entry per CDR3 protein. Found here are about 97,000 distinct CDR3 sequences, around a quarter of them singletons; the top ten hold about 9.4%. As to time point: patch test 3, about 24 weeks after DPC sensitization. Treatment defined: therapeutic diphenylcyclopropenone sensitization with weekly scalp DPC.

The TCR comes from a man aged 35 to 55 with alopecia areata. Some clones in this sample may be carry-over from other donors' samples. The genes are TRBV12-3 or TRBV12-4 and TRBJ1-1; D is undetermined. The specimen comprised whole blood, sampled in connection with sensitization to the hapten diphenylcyclopropenone (DPC). For the CDR3, the DNA is TGTGCCAGCAGTTTAGGTATCGGGTCGGGCGGCACTGAAGCTTTCTTT. Its protein product is CASSLGIGSGGTEAFF.